This T cell receptor beta chain comes out of a study of identical twins. A universal primer site was incorporated via template switching, and the cDNA contained unique molecular identifiers. MiXCR, run by TCRdb on the 5' RACE reads, gives a single entry per CDR3 protein. The sample yields approximately 630,000 distinct CDR3 sequences, less than 9% seen once. Overall study findings and caveats: Twin pairs' shared out-of-frame alpha sequences were enriched in low generation probability. Carriage of fewer insertions was seen in abundant cord blood beta clonotypes, whereas memory repertoires showed none.

A few counts support this clonotype. Its antigen is unidentified. The same sample was also studied in work on yellow fever vaccine responses in identical twins. That source adds: Twins reportedly appeared to share part of their vaccine T cell response while keeping part individual.

Sequencing used PBMCs. The TCR comes from a woman aged 18-29 years in good health.

DNA of the CDR3: TGTGCCAGCAGTTACAGGGGGATCTATGGCTACACCTTC. Its protein product is CASSYRGIYGYTF. The rearrangement links TRBV6-2 or TRBV6-3 to TRBJ1-2, with a possible D match to TRBD1 (6 bases). This CDR3 spans 13 amino acids. CDR1 is MNHEY and CDR2 is SVGEGT in the germline V gene. The V end was cut by 2 bases, the J end by 4 bases, with 8 bases between.